The entry below gives a single T cell receptor (beta chain) sequence along with its context. This clone's antigen is unknown. Qualities for individual bases were not recorded, and no much larger clone is one base off. At one collaborating source in Seattle, patients were enrolled during active infection and were followed longitudinally through the course of disease. Each collaborating institution followed its own protocols to collect whole blood in K2EDTA tubes. Collaborator samples were shipped for TCRbeta analysis as frozen whole blood, isolated PBMCs, or DNA extracted from either sample type. The record originates from a study of blood T cell repertoires in COVID-19 (dated by TCRdb to the early 2020s). Concerning the study at large: Collaborator samples came from the United States, Italy and Spain and covered acute and convalescent phases of COVID-19. The material from the prospective study consisted of cDNA or gDNA derived from T cells, B-cell-depleted T cells, or PBMCs. Deeply sampled blood TCRbeta repertoires from subjects exposed to, actively infected with, or recovered from COVID-19 were included in the dataset. A freely available public database, intended as a resource for researchers studying the immune response to SARS-CoV-2, is where the repertoires were released. Samples were obtained from the ongoing ImmuneRACE study (first 160 participants) and from over a thousand subjects provided by 6 global collaborators. Nearly every sample came with metadata listing a de-identified subject ID, COVID-19 status, age in years and sex. HLA class I and class II types, where available, came from metadata supplied by the sample provider rather than from assay-based typing.

TCRbeta CDR3 regions were amplified from genomic DNA using the immunoSEQ Assay, a bias-controlled multiplex PCR. In the source study's methods: The number of nucleated cells in each sample was estimated from the amplification of reference gene primers within the assay. To quantify the absolute abundance of each unique TCRbeta CDR3 rearrangement, sequence reads were collapsed and filtered. Productive Simpson clonality was computed per sample as the square root of Simpson's diversity index over productive rearrangements. In its TCRdb copy, this immuneACCESS table keeps in-frame sequences only and misses some clones. Where compared with another copy, unresolved V genes explain less than half of these, and the others have no known cause. V and J calls and clone size come straight from that table; D and trimming were deduced from the DNA. The sample contains some 290,000 clones, 80% to 90% of them found a single time. The ten largest clones represent 9.5% to 15% of the sample.

The study at large found these results: Clinical and demographic metadata were provided uncurated, with the amount varying by source and participant.

This receptor was identified in a woman aged 25 to 45 with COVID-19, enrolled during active disease. Input material: peripheral blood.

The CDR3 region has the sequence CASSPRDYSYEQYF. The nucleotide sequence is given as TGTGCCAGCAGCCCGCGGGACTACTCCTACGAGCAGTACTTC. The rearranged segments are TRBV7-9 and TRBJ2-7; 7 bases in the middle match TRBD2. Inclusive of the bounding cysteine and phenylalanine, the CDR3 is 14 residues long. The CDR3 DNA has 42 bases and is translated from base 1. Compared with germline, V lacks 5 bases and J lacks 0 bases; bases without a gene match: 4. Via the germline V gene (reference sequence), CDR1 is SEHNR and CDR2 FQNEAQ.